This is a list of T cell receptor beta chains from one sample in a study of T cell changes during pregnancy in multiple sclerosis. Using immunoSEQ multiplex PCR, the repertoire was profiled, and TCRdb retains in-frame clones only, with some absent. In the table there are roughly 99,000 clones, 90% to 95% of which are singletons. The sequencing used peripheral blood, collected after pregnancy. These receptors were obtained from a female donor in good health, enrolled as a control in a pregnancy study. Both conserved end residues are trimmed from each CDR3.

CDR3 protein,V gene,J gene
ASRVDGTGSGYT,TRBV7-9,TRBJ1-2
ASRKGQEQIASF,TRBV6-6,TRBJ1-4
ASSQELNTEAF,TRBV14,TRBJ1-1
ASSPPGGGETQY,TRBV7-9,TRBJ2-5
ASSQIGGWAF,TRBV4-1,TRBJ1-1
ASSFRDSVNTDTQY,TRBV6-5,TRBJ2-3
ASSLVPGDGTEAF,TRBV5-6,TRBJ1-1
ASSDPGQKLYEQY,TRBV25-1,TRBJ2-7
ASSLFRQNHYGYT,TRBV5-1,TRBJ1-2
ASSEGAGYEAF,TRBV6-1,TRBJ1-1
ASSPPSEETQY,TRBV18,TRBJ2-5
ASSLETSGRWNEQF,TRBV4-2,TRBJ2-1